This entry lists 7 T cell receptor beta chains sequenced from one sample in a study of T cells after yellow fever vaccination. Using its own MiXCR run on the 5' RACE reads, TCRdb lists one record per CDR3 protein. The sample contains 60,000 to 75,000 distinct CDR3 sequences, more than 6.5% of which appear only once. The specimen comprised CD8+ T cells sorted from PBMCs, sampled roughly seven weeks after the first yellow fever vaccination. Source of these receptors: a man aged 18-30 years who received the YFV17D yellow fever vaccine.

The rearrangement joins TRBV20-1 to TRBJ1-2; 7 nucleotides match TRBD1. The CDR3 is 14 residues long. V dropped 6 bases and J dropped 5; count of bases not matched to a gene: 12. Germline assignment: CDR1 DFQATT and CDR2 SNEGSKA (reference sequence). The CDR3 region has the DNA TGCAGTGCAACCCCCAGGGGGTTCGGGTATGGCTACACCTTC. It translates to CSATPRGFGYGYTF.

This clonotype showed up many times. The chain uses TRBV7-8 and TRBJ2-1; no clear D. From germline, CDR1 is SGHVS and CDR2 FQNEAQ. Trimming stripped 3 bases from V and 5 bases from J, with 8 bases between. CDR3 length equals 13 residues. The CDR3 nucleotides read TGTGCCAGCAGCTTTACGGTAAACAATGAGCAGTTCTTC. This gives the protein CASSFTVNNEQFF.

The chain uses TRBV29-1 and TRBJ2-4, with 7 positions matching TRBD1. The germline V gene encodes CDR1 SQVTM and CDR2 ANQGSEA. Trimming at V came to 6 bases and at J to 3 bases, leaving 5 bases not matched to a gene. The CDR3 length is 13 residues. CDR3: CSVQGVDKNIQYF. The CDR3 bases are TGCAGCGTCCAGGGGGTTGACAAAAACATTCAGTACTTC.

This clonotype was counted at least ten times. For the CDR3, the DNA is TGTGCCAGCAGCCCCCTCGGAGGGTCTAACAATGAGCAGTTCTTC. Its translation: CASSPLGGSNNEQFF. The rearrangement uses TRBV7-3 and TRBJ2-1; TRBD2 is a possible D gene (6 bases). CDR3 size: 15 residues. Trimming removed 5 bases at V and 5 bases at J, with 16 bases between. Germline V gene lookup returns CDR1 SGHTA and CDR2 FQGTGA.

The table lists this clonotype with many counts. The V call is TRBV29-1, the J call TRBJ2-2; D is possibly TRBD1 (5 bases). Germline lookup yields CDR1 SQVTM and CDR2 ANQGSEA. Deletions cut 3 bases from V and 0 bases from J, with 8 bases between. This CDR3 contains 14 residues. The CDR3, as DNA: TGCAGCGTTGAGACAGTTGCGAACACCGGGGAGCTGTTTTTT. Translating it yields CSVETVANTGELFF.

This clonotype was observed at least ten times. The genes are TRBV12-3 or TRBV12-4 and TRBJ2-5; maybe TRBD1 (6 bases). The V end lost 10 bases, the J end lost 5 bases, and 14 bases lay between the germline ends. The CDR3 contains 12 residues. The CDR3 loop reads CATSGDDETQYF. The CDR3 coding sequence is TGTGCCACCTCAGGGGATGACGAGACCCAGTACTTC.

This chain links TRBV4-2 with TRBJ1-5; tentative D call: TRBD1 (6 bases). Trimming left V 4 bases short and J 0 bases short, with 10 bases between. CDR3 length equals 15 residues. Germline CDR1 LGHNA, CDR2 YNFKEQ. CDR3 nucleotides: TGTGCCAGCAGCCCCACGGGACATAGCAATCAGCCCCAGCATTTT. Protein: CASSPTGHSNQPQHF.